These 25 T cell receptor beta chains were all obtained from the same sample, sequenced in a study of blood T cell repertoires in COVID-19. TCRdb's table, derived via immunoSEQ multiplex PCR, lists solely in-frame clones and lacks some. There are approximately 530,000 clones in the sample; roughly nine tenths occur only once, and roughly 8% lies in the top ten. The sequenced material came from peripheral blood. The receptors were gathered from a woman in her forties or fifties with COVID-19, enrolled during active disease.

The chain recombines TRBV6-5 with TRBJ1-3; perhaps TRBD1 as D (6 bases). Trimming left V 8 bases short and J 4 bases short, with 18 bases between. There are 15 residues in the CDR3. Germline CDR1 MNHEY, CDR2 SVGAGI. The CDR3 nucleotides are TGTGCCAGCCTAGACGGCGGGGGGCAAGGAAACACCATATATTTT. This sequence encodes CASLDGGGQGNTIYF.

This clone was seen only once. This chain connects TRBV3-1 (or the pseudogene TRBV3-2) to TRBJ1-2; D gene uncertain. The CDR3 consists of 15 residues. V shed 0 bases and J shed 4 bases, with 12 bases lying between them. Germline V gene lookup returns CDR1 LGHDT and CDR2 YNNKEL (reference sequence). CDR3: CASSQDAGGGYGYTF. For the CDR3, the DNA is TGTGCCAGCAGCCAAGATGCGGGAGGCGGCTATGGCTACACCTTC.

The V call is TRBV5-1, the J call TRBJ1-2, with D hard to call. V lost 5 bases and J 4 bases, leaving 6 bases between the germline ends. Germline-derived CDR1 and CDR2 are SGHRS and YFSETQ. The CDR3 extends over 11 amino acids. DNA for the CDR3: TGCGCCAGCAGAGAGGGCTATGGCTACACCTTC. It specifies CASREGYGYTF.

This rearrangement joins TRBV28 to TRBJ1-5; D call uncertain. Germline V gene sequence: CDR1 MDHEN, CDR2 SYDVKM. The CDR3 consists of 13 residues. Between the trimmed V and J ends, which lost 3 bases and 7 bases, there was a span of 10 bases. CDR3 in DNA: TGTGCCAGCAGTTTTCCGGGTCACCAGCCCCAGCATTTT. Translating gives CASSFPGHQPQHF.

The rearrangement joins TRBV28 to TRBJ1-5; TRBD1 might be the D (5 bases). Germline V gene lookup returns CDR1 MDHEN and CDR2 SYDVKM. Between the trimmed V and J ends, which lost 3 bases and 6 bases, there was a span of 15 bases. CDR3 length equals 15 residues. CDR3 DNA: TGTGCCAGCAGTTTCCAGGGATCTCCGAGTCAGCCCCAGCATTTT. Translation gives CASSFQGSPSQPQHF.

V gene TRBV11-2 combines with J gene TRBJ2-1, with 8 positions matching TRBD1. Germline CDR1 and CDR2: SGHAT and FQNNGV. The junction had 4 bases not matched to a gene; V was cut back by 8 bases and J by 1 base. This CDR3 comprises 14 residues. The CDR3 bases are TGTGCCAGCCTCGGACAGGGATCCTACAATGAGCAGTTCTTC. It encodes CASLGQGSYNEQFF. The full variable domain, completed using reference TRBV11-2 and TRBJ2-1, is EAGVAQSPRYKIIEKRQSVAFWCNPISGHATLYWYQQILGQGPKLLIQFQNNGVVDDSQLPKDRFSAERLKGVDSTLKIQPAKLEDSAVYLCASLGQGSYNEQFFGPGTRLTVL.

This clone was picked up a small number of times. The rearrangement links TRBV11-2 to TRBJ1-2; a possible D gene is TRBD1 (6 bases). V dropped 3 bases and J dropped 6 bases, with 17 bases sitting between them. Germline CDR1 is SGHAT and CDR2 is FQNNGV. CDR3 length: 15 amino acids. The CDR3 DNA reads as TGTGCCAGCAGCTTTGTCAGGGGAAACGTCGATGGCTACACCTTC. Its translation is CASSFVRGNVDGYTF.

In the case of this clone: The identical CDR3 is also encoded by other nucleotide sequences in the sample. The chain is built from TRBV11-2 and TRBJ1-1; D perhaps matches TRBD1 (5 bases). CDR1 is SGHAT, CDR2 FQNNGV, per germline. V was clipped by 2 bases and J by 8 bases, with 9 bases between them. This CDR3 is built from 12 residues. CDR3 DNA sequence: TGTGCCAGCAGCTTATGGGGCAGCGAAGCTTTCTTT. Its protein is CASSLWGSEAFF.

The V gene is TRBV30, the J gene TRBJ1-3; TRBD1 matches 9 bases. Trimming at V came to 3 bases and at J to 1 base, leaving 4 bases not matched to a gene. The V gene's germline CDR1 is GTSNPN and CDR2 SVGIG (reference sequence). There are 15 residues in the CDR3. As DNA, the CDR3 is TGTGCCTGGAGCCCCGGGACAGGGTCTGGAAACACCATATATTTT. This gives the protein CAWSPGTGSGNTIYF.

The chain has TRBV29-1 and TRBJ1-1; D remains unclear. Germline CDR1 is SQVTM and CDR2 is ANQGSEA. The CDR3 has 12 amino acids. With 7 bases removed from V and 1 base from J, the gap between germline ends came to 10 bases. CDR3 coding DNA: TGCAGCGGGGGAGAGGGGAACACTGAAGCTTTCTTT. Translated: CSGGEGNTEAFF.

This clone was seen once. V gene TRBV11-1 combines with J gene TRBJ1-2; TRBD1 matches 7 bases. V gave up 5 bases and J gave up 5 bases; unmatched junction bases: 5. The CDR3 runs 13 residues. Germline CDR1 and CDR2: SGHAT and FQDESV (reference sequence). CDR3 amino acids: CASSPGTAYGYTF. Written as DNA, the CDR3 is TGTGCCAGCAGCCCCGGGACAGCTTATGGCTACACCTTC.

The chain combines TRBV10-2 with TRBJ1-1; TRBD1 matches at 7 bases. J lost 3 bases, V lost 6 bases, and 13 bases had no gene match. The CDR3 has 16 residues. Germline V gene sequence: CDR1 WSHSY, CDR2 SAAADI. The CDR3 nucleotides are TGCGCCAGCAGACGGATCAGGACAGGAGGGTACACTGAAGCTTTCTTT. It yields the protein CASRRIRTGGYTEAFF.

The chain recombines TRBV30 with TRBJ1-5; 11 bases agree with TRBD1. Germline CDR1 reads GTSNPN; CDR2 reads SVGIG (reference sequence). This CDR3 contains 16 residues. V trimming: 3 bases; J trimming: 1 base; junction bases outside the gene matches: 5. Written as DNA, the CDR3 is TGTGCCTGGAGGGACAGGGGGCGAGGGAGCAATCAGCCCCAGCATTTT. Protein sequence: CAWRDRGRGSNQPQHF.

The CDR3 protein is CASSPETGDTQYF. The CDR3 DNA is TGTGCCAGCAGCCCGGAGACCGGAGATACGCAGTATTTT. The V call is TRBV5-6, the J call TRBJ2-3, with no clear D. Trimming left V 4 bases short and J 5 bases short, with 11 bases between. This CDR3 contains 13 residues. CDR1 is SGHDT, CDR2 YYEEEE, per germline. Full variable domain (outside the CDR3, taken from reference TRBV5-6 and TRBJ2-3): DAGVTQSPTHLIKTRGQQVTLRCSPKSGHDTVSWYQQALGQGPQFIFQYYEEEERQRGNFPDRFSGHQFPNYSSELNVNALLLGDSALYLCASSPETGDTQYFGPGTRLTVL.

The chain uses TRBV18 and TRBJ2-1, with D possibly TRBD2 on 7 matching bases. Per the germline V gene, CDR1 is KGHSH and CDR2 is LQKENI. Trimming removed 0 bases at V and 7 bases at J, with 16 bases between. CDR3 length equals 16 residues. CDR3 loop: CASSPPLRGRVNEQFF. DNA of the CDR3: TGTGCCAGCTCACCACCTTTAAGGGGGAGGGTGAATGAGCAGTTCTTC.

Note on this clone: The same CDR3 can be traced to other DNA sequences in this sample. The V gene is TRBV11-2, the J gene TRBJ1-1; D uncertain. Germline V lookup: CDR1 SGHAT, CDR2 FQNNGV. The CDR3 sequence is 13 residues long. The V and J ends lost 6 bases and 1 base respectively, with 9 bases between them. The CDR3, as DNA: TGTGCCAGCAGTTTGGGGAGGAACACTGAAGCTTTCTTT. Translation gives CASSLGRNTEAFF.

This clone was observed a few times. The rearrangement joins TRBV5-1 to TRBJ1-1, with a weak D call TRBD1 (6 bases). In germline, CDR1 is SGHRS, CDR2 YFSETQ. The ends were cut back, 0 bases at V and 4 bases at J, with 13 bases in the middle. The CDR3 has 15 residues. The CDR3 is CASSLESQGTTEAFF. The CDR3 region has the DNA TGCGCCAGCAGCTTGGAGTCGCAGGGGACCACTGAAGCTTTCTTT.

This chain links TRBV11-2 with TRBJ1-1, with D possibly TRBD1 on 5 matching bases. CDR3 length: 11 residues. V was shortened by 7 bases and J by 9 bases, with 12 bases between the two germline ends. The germline CDR1 and CDR2 sequences are SGHAT and FQNNGV. The DNA of the CDR3 is TGTGCCAGCACAGCCTCAGGGAAAGCTTTCTTT. It specifies CASTASGKAFF.

The V call is TRBV27, the J call TRBJ1-2; no reliable D call. This CDR3 region has 13 residues. Deletions cut 3 bases from V and 4 bases from J, with 9 bases between. Germline CDR1 and CDR2: MNHEY and SMNVEV (reference sequence). The CDR3 nucleotides are TGTGCCAGCAGTTTTAATCGGGGCTATGGCTACACCTTC. Protein: CASSFNRGYGYTF.

The chain is built from TRBV11-3 and TRBJ2-3; 8 bases are a match to TRBD2. The CDR3 is 15 residues long. J gave up 0 bases and V 6 bases, and 5 bases lay outside the gene matches. Germline lookup yields CDR1 SGHNT and CDR2 YENEEA. The CDR3 here is CASSPGGPSTDTQYF. CDR3 nucleotide sequence: TGTGCCAGCAGTCCGGGGGGGCCGAGCACAGATACGCAGTATTTT.

The V gene is TRBV6-1, the J gene TRBJ2-3, with D possibly matching TRBD2 (7 bases). The CDR3 is 17 amino acids. The germline CDR1 and CDR2 sequences are MNHNS and SASEGT. The V end was cut by 1 base, the J end by 1 base, with 15 bases between. CDR3 residues: CASSEGIGGGGTDTQYF. CDR3 DNA: TGTGCCAGCAGTGAAGGGATAGGGGGGGGCGGCACAGATACGCAGTATTTT.

V and J are TRBV6-1 and TRBJ2-1; D is ambiguous. This CDR3 has 13 residues. The germline CDR1 and CDR2 sequences are MNHNS and SASEGT. V lost 3 bases to trimming and J lost 9 bases, with 12 bases between them. In DNA, the CDR3 is TGTGCCAGCAGTGAGAGCGTTTCGCTTGAGCAGTTCTTC. Protein product: CASSESVSLEQFF.

The chain is built from TRBV6-1 and TRBJ2-7; TRBD1 aligns across 7 bases. Trimming at V came to 3 bases and at J to 3 bases, leaving 8 bases not matched to a gene. The CDR3 contains 15 residues. Germline CDR1 and CDR2: MNHNS and SASEGT. CDR3 in amino acids: CASSDRTGKDYEQYF. CDR3 DNA sequence: TGTGCCAGCAGTGACAGGACAGGAAAAGACTACGAGCAGTACTTC.

V gene TRBV6-5 combines with J gene TRBJ1-2, with TRBD1 identical over 7 bases. Looked up from germline, CDR1 is MNHEY and CDR2 is SVGAGI. Trimming at V came to 0 bases and at J to 5 bases, leaving 3 bases not matched to a gene. The CDR3 has 14 residues. This chain's CDR3 is CASSYSLTGYGYTF. In DNA, the CDR3 is TGTGCCAGCAGTTACTCCCTGACAGGGTATGGCTACACCTTC.

CDR3 DNA: TGCGCCAGCAGCCAAGAAGGACACCTGCAGGCTGAAGCTTTCTTT. Translation: CASSQEGHLQAEAFF. V gene TRBV4-1 combines with J gene TRBJ1-1; tentatively, D is TRBD1 (5 bases). Trimming took off 0 bases at V and 6 bases at J, with 14 bases between the two ends. CDR3 length: 15 residues. Germline V gene sequence: CDR1 MGHRA, CDR2 YSYEKL.